This T cell receptor beta chain was profiled in a study of type 1 regulatory T cells. The ends lost 0 bases at V and 6 bases at J; junction bases unmatched: 5. The germline gives CDR1 LGHNA, CDR2 YNFKEQ. The CDR3 totals 16 residues. Notes on this clonotype: Its antigen is as yet unknown.

From the reads, TCRdb called clonotypes with MiXCR, one entry per CDR3 protein. The table records 25,000 or so distinct CDR3 sequences, roughly 45% of them present only once. Sequencing used cultured T cells, either the whole culture or a sorted T cell fraction (not recorded which). The receptor was isolated from a human donor in good health. This chain joins TRBV4-2 and TRBJ2-3; TRBD2 matches at 11 bases. The CDR3, as DNA: TGTGCCAGCAGCCAAGAAGTGGGACTAGCGGCCGATACGCAGTATTTT. Its protein product is CASSQEVGLAADTQYF.